This T cell receptor (beta chain) was captured in a study of early T cells in non-severe SARS-CoV-2 infection. General study results and limits: Anti-spike CD8 responses were favored by VDJdb matching, which missed private and CD4 specificities.

The table lists this clonotype with many counts. The target antigen is unknown. CDR3 size: 18 residues. V dropped 4 bases and J dropped 3; count of bases not matched to a gene: 9. CDR1 and CDR2 from the germline V gene are LNHNV and YYDKDF (reference sequence). TCRdb reanalysed the 5' RACE reads using MiXCR and keeps one entry per CDR3 protein. The sample lists roughly 70,000 distinct CDR3 sequences, around 20% occurring once. The receptor was derived from an adult who was a healthcare worker with PCR-confirmed SARS-CoV-2 infection or an uninfected control (not recorded which). Specimen: whole blood, collected at baseline. The chain carries TRBV15 and TRBJ2-5; 15 bases are shared with TRBD2. The CDR3 sequence: CATSTQRGTSGRKETQYF. For the CDR3, the DNA is TGTGCCACCAGCACTCAACGTGGGACTAGCGGGAGGAAAGAGACCCAGTACTTC.